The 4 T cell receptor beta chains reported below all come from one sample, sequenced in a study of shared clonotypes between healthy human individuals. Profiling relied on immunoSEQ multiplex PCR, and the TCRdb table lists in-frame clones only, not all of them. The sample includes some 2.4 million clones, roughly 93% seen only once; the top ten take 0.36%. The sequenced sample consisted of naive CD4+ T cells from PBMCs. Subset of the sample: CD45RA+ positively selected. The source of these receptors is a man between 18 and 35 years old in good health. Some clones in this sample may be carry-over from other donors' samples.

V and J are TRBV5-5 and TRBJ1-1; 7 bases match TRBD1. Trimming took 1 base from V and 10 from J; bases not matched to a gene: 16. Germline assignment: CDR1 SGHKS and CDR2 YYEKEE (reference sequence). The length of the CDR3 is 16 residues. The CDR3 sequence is CASSLLGPEGAAAAFF. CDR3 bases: TGTGCCAGCAGCTTGTTGGGGCCAGAGGGGGCGGCTGCAGCTTTCTTT.

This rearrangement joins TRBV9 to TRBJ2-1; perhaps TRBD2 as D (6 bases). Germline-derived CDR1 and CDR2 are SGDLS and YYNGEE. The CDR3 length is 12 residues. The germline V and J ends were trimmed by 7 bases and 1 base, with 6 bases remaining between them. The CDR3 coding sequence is TGTGCCAGCGGGAGGTCCTACAATGAGCAGTTCTTC. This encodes CASGRSYNEQFF.

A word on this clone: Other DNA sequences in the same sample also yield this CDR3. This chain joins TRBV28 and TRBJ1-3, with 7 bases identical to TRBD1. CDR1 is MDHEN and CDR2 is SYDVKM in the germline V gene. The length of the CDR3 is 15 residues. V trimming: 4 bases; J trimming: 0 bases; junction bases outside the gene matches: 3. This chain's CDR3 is CASSSGGPSGNTIYF. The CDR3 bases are TGTGCCAGCAGTTCAGGGGGTCCCTCTGGAAACACCATATATTTT.

DNA for the CDR3: TGTGCCAGCAGCCAAGGGGGGGCAGGGCCTATGAACACTGAAGCTTTCTTT. Encoded protein: CASSQGGAGPMNTEAFF. V is TRBV4-2 and J is TRBJ1-1; TRBD1 might be the D (6 bases). The CDR3 runs 17 residues. The germline CDR1 and CDR2 sequences are LGHNA and YNFKEQ. Trimming pared 1 base from V and 0 bases from J, leaving 15 bases between.